This T cell receptor (beta chain) comes out of a study of cytomegalovirus exposure and HLA in healthy donors (dated by TCRdb to the late 2010s). Study-wide context: An earlier analysis of a few hundred of the donors reported 276 Gb of sequence data and around 100 million unique TCR beta sequences obtained from around 180 million T cells. Roughly 300 gigabases of sequencing data and approximately 85 million unique TCR sequences were included in an early release covering roughly 600 HLA-typed donors. Of the roughly 420 genotyped donors, 65% to 90% were placed in the genetic ancestry cluster associated with self-reported Caucasian donors. The study aimed to test whether cataloging public T cell receptors could reveal signatures of past pathogen exposure. Using immunosequencing, the study profiled T cell repertoires from about 610 subjects and related those repertoires to cytomegalovirus serostatus. A separate validation cohort of over a hundred different subjects was used in addition to the approximately 610-subject first cohort. To predict cytomegalovirus infection status, the study combined high-throughput TCR immunosequencing, statistical association of individual TCRs with disease status, and machine learning. In a later analysis, previously published TCR beta repertoires from roughly 710 donors were re-analyzed and high-resolution HLA genotyping was added so that TCR occurrence patterns could be studied. In the later analysis, no new phenotypic data were used to find candidate immune exposures; instead, reliance was placed on TCR beta sequences and their occurrence across donors. In an earlier analysis of a few hundred of the donors, high-throughput TCR beta sequencing was used to judge whether each TCR beta V gene segment behaved as functional or pseudogenic. Donor age, sex, ethnicity and CMV serostatus were compiled together with the repertoire data. A later genetic analysis used genome-wide SNP genotypes for 398 of the 666 donors, treating that subset as a discovery cohort. Every discovery cohort repertoire had been produced on one sequencing platform. HLA typing covered class I and class II loci at four-digit resolution. The number of typed donors differed by locus: about 620-630 for A, B, C, DRB1 and DQB1; 500 to 550 for DQA1; 606 for DPA1; and about 450 for DPB1. Four or five DR-DQ haplotypes were handled as single units for association and clustering because linkage in the cohort was strong. Across 398 genotyped donors of the cohort, an average of 235,054 unique TCR beta nucleotide sequences per donor were sequenced, and approximately 19% of those sequences were non-productive.

The cohort consisted of 600 to 700 healthy bone marrow donors. All cohort members were sampled while nominally healthy, although unrecorded immune exposures were likely present. The donor tested CMV seronegative and was one of the 352 seronegative cohort members. Every donor gave a peripheral blood sample, and the peripheral blood mononuclear cells from that sample were used for TCR beta sequencing. The Qiagen DNeasy Blood Extraction Kit was used to extract genomic DNA from the blood cell samples. Findings and caveats that apply to the study as a whole: A cluster of highly shared sequence variants was judged likely to be a technical artifact of the sequencing pipeline. In a later genetic analysis, fewer N-insertions in productive TCRs were reported among donors in an Asian-associated ancestry cluster than the approximately 710-donor mean. A later analysis associated 15,000 to 20,000 TCR beta sequences with specific HLA alleles at a false discovery rate of 0.05. Broadly in line with IMGT annotations, most TCR beta V segments showed up in productive rearrangements about 87% or about 30% of the time in an earlier analysis of a few hundred of the donors. Roughly uniform sequencing depth across donors was assumed in presence/absence analyses, although this assumption may not hold. According to a later analysis, parvovirus B19, influenza, CMV and Epstein-Barr virus appeared linked to several top co-occurrence clusters. Some 16 rarely observed V segments, including chromosome 9 orphons, were excluded from the earlier analysis of several hundred of the donors because counts were too low. In a later analysis, most CMV-associated TCR beta chains were found to appear HLA-restricted, with HLA associations seemingly driven largely by CMV exposure. Because some donors lacked HLA typing at each locus, the association tests relied only on the typed subset. A later genetic analysis associated a missense DCLRE1C variant with V-gene and J-gene trimming of TCR beta chains, and an independent cohort replicated the association. The classifier was reported to diagnose cytomegalovirus status with high specificity and sensitivity in both the original cohort and the validation cohort. Immune exposure information for the cohort was limited to CMV serostatus. In a later analysis, HLA-associated TCR beta chains showed more clonal expansion and lower generation probabilities than non-associated chains that were equally common. When HLA alleles, especially DR and DQ, strongly co-occurred, attributing TCR associations to individual alleles was difficult. Only TCR beta chains were sequenced in this cohort, and the absence of alpha or paired-chain data limited detectable features. The study gave a list of under 200 TCR beta chains associated with cytomegalovirus. Most TCR sequences were seen in very few donors, while some public TCRs were found in many individuals. According to a later analysis, TCR association rates differed among HLA loci, with DRB1 alleles showing the most associated TCRs and HLA-C alleles showing the fewest. Linkage disequilibrium might explain the correlated functional status among segregating V segments, but an unknown experimental factor could not be ruled out. The authors suggested that the approach could potentially be generalized to other disease states and immunological phenotypes. Three of the identified cytomegalovirus-associated TCR beta chains were confirmed in vitro to be specific for cytomegalovirus antigens. A further reported finding was that TCR beta sequences accurately predicted the HLA-A and HLA-B alleles for most subjects in the first cohort.

The library relied on the immunoSEQ multiplex PCR assay. The multiplex PCR relied on a mix of 60 forward primers for TCR Vbeta segments and 13 reverse primers for TCR Jbeta segments. A multiplex PCR assay on genomic DNA amplified the CDR3 region of rearranged TCR beta genes. The Illumina HiSeq System was used to sequence the amplified TCR beta libraries as 87-base-pair reads. In the paper's pipeline: Across the 700 or so repertoires, a later analysis counted tens of millions of unique TCR beta chains, roughly 11 million of which were shared by at least two donors. Raw reads were error-corrected and collapsed into unique sequences by a nearest-neighbor algorithm in which closely related sequences were merged to remove PCR and sequencing errors. Alignment of CDR3 sequences to IMGT reference sequences was used to assign V, D and J gene segments. For a sequence to be retained, at least a six-nucleotide match to both a V gene segment and a J gene segment was required. A rearrangement counted as productive if the CDR3 had no stop codons and remained in frame with V and J, and every other rearrangement counted as non-productive. CDR3 was defined according to IMGT convention as the region running from the second conserved V-encoded cysteine to the conserved J-encoded phenylalanine. In an earlier analysis of approximately 500 of the donors, sequences lacking an unambiguous match to a single V gene segment were excluded. In an earlier analysis of approximately 560 of the donors, a V segment was called functional when productive rearrangements were above 56.7%, and segregating when the standard deviation between donors exceeded 5%. A statistical classification framework was built to diagnose cytomegalovirus status from the catalog of TCR beta chain sequences. A later analysis assigned V and J genes by comparing TCR nucleotide sequences with IMGT/GENE-DB human TR gene sequences. Using the TCRdist pipeline, a later analysis assigned CDR3 sequences along with most-parsimonious VDJ recombination scenarios. In a later analysis, each TCR beta chain was defined by its CDR3 amino acid sequence together with its V-gene family, and reads without a unique V-gene family were excluded. A later analysis removed over 500 highly shared, low-generation-probability nucleotide sequences to deal with suspected cross-contamination and a sequencing artifact. In a later analysis, a clonal expansion index for each public chain was calculated from normalized within-repertoire ranks of inferred template counts. A later analysis computed generation probabilities with a VDJ recombination model fitted to out-of-frame rearrangements, and checked the results against IGoR. In a later analysis, TCR-TCR, TCR-HLA and TCR-CMV co-occurrence was scored with hypergeometric tests, and a repertoire-size bias correction was applied to TCR pairs. False discovery rates were estimated in a later analysis by permuting HLA or CMV assignments 20 times. In a later analysis, co-occurring TCRs were grouped with DBSCAN, and TCRdist sequence similarity was added when clustering was performed within HLA-allele-positive subsets. Co-occurrence clustering excluded repertoires with fewer than 30,000 or more than 120,000 public chains, plus five with anomalous nucleotide sharing. TCRdb stores this immuneACCESS table with in-frame sequences only. Part of the clones is absent; in the studies checked, under half of the shortfall reflects unresolved V genes, and no reason is known for the rest. The V and J calls and clone size come from that table; D and trimming were worked out from the DNA. The sample profile shows 210,000 or so clones; more than 65% of them were found once. The ten most abundant clones make up roughly 0.62% of the sample.

Of note for this clone: Its antigen is currently not known. The input lacks base qualities; no much larger clone sits a single base away.

The sequence was obtained from a man between 18 and 35 years old in good health and CMV-seronegative. Sequenced input: PBMCs.

The CDR3 is CASSSFKQGALYGYTF. The bases are TGTGCCAGCAGCTCATTCAAACAGGGGGCGCTTTATGGCTACACCTTC. The chain joins TRBV11-2 to TRBJ1-2, with 9 bases in between that match TRBD1. After removal of 4 bases from V and 5 bases from J, the junction retains 11 bases not matched to a gene. The CDR3 numbers 16 residues from cysteine through phenylalanine. The retained sequence is limited to the CDR3, 48 bases, with the frame set at the first base. The germline V gene provides CDR1 SGHAT and CDR2 FQNNGV. The CDR3, completed at both ends by the reference TRBV11-2 and TRBJ1-2 genes, gives the full variable domain EAGVAQSPRYKIIEKRQSVAFWCNPISGHATLYWYQQILGQGPKLLIQFQNNGVVDDSQLPKDRFSAERLKGVDSTLKIQPAKLEDSAVYLCASSSFKQGALYGYTFGSGTRLTVV.